The 20 T cell receptor beta chains below were found in one sample sequenced in a study of cytomegalovirus exposure and HLA in healthy donors. PCR used 60 Vbeta primers and 13 Jbeta primers. The protocol was immunoSEQ multiplex PCR, while the TCRdb copy is restricted to in-frame clones and leaves out a portion. The table records 55,000 to 65,000 clones, approximately 83% of them present only once. Sample: PBMCs. The origin of the receptors is a female donor in good health and CMV-seronegative.

With respect to this clone: Other DNA sequences of this sample code for an identical CDR3. The chain employs TRBV5-1 and TRBJ1-1; unclear D gene. V was cut by 0 bases and J by 2 bases, with 8 bases left in between. Germline loops: CDR1 SGHRS, CDR2 YFSETQ. The CDR3 spans 14 residues. As DNA, the CDR3 is TGCGCCAGCAGCTTGGTTCCCGGTAACACTGAAGCTTTCTTT. Translation: CASSLVPGNTEAFF.

V gene TRBV6-4 combines with J gene TRBJ2-2; 10 bases are shared with TRBD2. CDR1 is MRHNA, CDR2 SNTAGT, per germline. The CDR3 is 16 residues long. Unmatched junction bases numbered 4, after V lost 0 bases and J lost 6 bases. DNA of the CDR3: TGTGCCAGCAGTGACTCGGCTCTAGCGGGAGCCGGGGAGCTGTTTTTT. Amino acid sequence: CASSDSALAGAGELFF.

The chain couples TRBV2 to TRBJ2-1; TRBD2 matches at 13 bases. The CDR3 covers 14 residues. Germline lookup yields CDR1 SNHLY and CDR2 FYNNEI. V trimming: 6 bases; J trimming: 6 bases; junction bases outside the gene matches: 2. CDR3 nucleotides: TGTGCCAGCAGAGGGACTAGCGGGGCCAATGAGCAGTTCTTC. Its protein product is CASRGTSGANEQFF. Drawing the rest from reference TRBV2 and TRBJ2-1, the complete variable domain is EPEVTQTPSHQVTQMGQEVILRCVPISNHLYFYWYRQILGQKVEFLVSFYNNEISEKSEIFDDQFSVERPDGSNFTLKIRSTKLEDSAMYFCASRGTSGANEQFFGPGTRLTVL.

In this sample, this clone turned up once. This CDR3 is CASSGGVSGELFF. The CDR3, as DNA: TGCGCCAGCAGTGGGGGGGTCTCGGGGGAGCTGTTTTTT. The chain is built from TRBV10-1 and TRBJ2-2; D is possibly TRBD2 (6 bases). The CDR3 extends over 13 amino acids. The V gene's germline CDR1 is WNHNN and CDR2 SYGVQD (reference sequence). V was clipped by 4 bases and J by 8 bases, with 11 bases between them.

This clone was recorded once. The chain joins TRBV12-2 to TRBJ1-6. TRBV12-2 has pseudogene status. The CDR3 contains 16 residues. As DNA, the CDR3 is TGTGCAAGTCGCCCCAGAGGACTTCCCGCGGGGTCACCCCTCCACTTT. Its translation: CASRPRGLPAGSPLHF.

The chain recombines TRBV18 with TRBJ1-3; D possibly corresponds to TRBD1 (5 bases). Germline CDR1 and CDR2: KGHSH and LQKENI. V lost 3 bases and J 0 bases, leaving 6 bases between the germline ends. The CDR3 spans 14 residues. The CDR3 sequence: CASSPQGSGNTIYF. The CDR3 nucleotides are TGTGCCAGCTCACCTCAGGGCTCTGGAAACACCATATATTTT.

This clone was observed a single time. In DNA form, the CDR3 reads TGTGCCAGCAGTGGGGGAGGCGGGGAGCTGTTTTTT. Translation: CASSGGGGELFF. The rearrangement uses TRBV27 and TRBJ2-2; D perhaps matches TRBD2 (6 bases). V lost 5 bases and J 7 bases, leaving 8 bases between the germline ends. Germline CDR1 is MNHEY and CDR2 is SMNVEV (reference sequence). The CDR3 consists of 12 residues.

Concerning this clone: One end of the junction varies from germline; a read error may be responsible. The rearrangement joins TRBV28 to TRBJ2-4; 8 bases align to TRBD2. Germline loops: CDR1 MDHEN, CDR2 SYDVKM. CDR3 length: 17 amino acids. The DNA of the CDR3 is TGTGCCAGCAGTGACGTCGGGGGGGGCTTTGCCAAAAACAGTCAGTACTTC. Protein: CASSDVGGGFAKNSQYF.

The gene calls are TRBV16 and TRBJ1-1, with 10 positions matching TRBD1. Germline CDR1 and CDR2: KGHSY and FQNENV. The CDR3 covers 16 residues. J was trimmed by 5 bases and V by 4 bases; bases with no gene match: 10. The CDR3 DNA sequence: TGTGCCAGCAGCCCCCGGGACAGGGGACCGAGGACTGAAGCTTTCTTT. Encoded protein: CASSPRDRGPRTEAFF. The whole variable domain, remainder taken from reference TRBV16 and TRBJ1-1, is GEEVAQTPKHLVRGEGQKAKLYCAPIKGHSYVFWYQQVLKNEFKFLISFQNENVFDETGMPKERFSAKCLPNSPCSLEIQATKLEDSAVYFCASSPRDRGPRTEAFFGQGTRLTVV.

This rearrangement joins TRBV9 to TRBJ2-7; 11 positions match TRBD2. In germline, CDR1 is SGDLS, CDR2 YYNGEE. The V and J ends lost 0 bases and 6 bases, in that order; junction bases with no gene match: 8. The CDR3 loop spans 16 amino acids. In nucleotides, the CDR3 is TGTGCCAGCAGCGTAGCCCTAGCGGGGGGACTGGGCGAGCAGTACTTC. This gives the protein CASSVALAGGLGEQYF. The entire variable domain, with the rest obtained from reference TRBV9 and TRBJ2-7, is as follows: DSGVTQTPKHLITATGQRVTLRCSPRSGDLSVYWYQQSLDQGLQFLIQYYNGEERAKGNILERFSAQQFPDLHSELNLSSLELGDSALYFCASSVALAGGLGEQYFGPGTRLTVT.

This clone was seen only a few times. This rearrangement joins TRBV5-8 to TRBJ2-5; TRBD1 agrees at 8 bases. The trim removed 3 bases at V and 0 bases at J, leaving 4 bases unmatched. Germline V gives CDR1 SGHTS, CDR2 YDEGEE. The CDR3 spans 15 residues. The chain's CDR3 is CASSSGTGYQETQYF. The CDR3 DNA follows: TGTGCCAGCAGCTCCGGGACAGGTTACCAAGAGACCCAGTACTTC.

The V gene is TRBV4-1, the J gene TRBJ1-5, with D maybe TRBD1 (5 bases). CDR3 length: 15 amino acids. Trimming removed 1 base from V and 4 bases from J, with 11 bases in between. Per the germline V gene, CDR1 is MGHRA and CDR2 is YSYEKL. Here the CDR3 reads CASSQGGGLNQPQHF. The CDR3 DNA sequence: TGCGCCAGCAGCCAAGGGGGGGGTCTAAATCAGCCCCAGCATTTT.

The chain uses TRBV7-2 and TRBJ2-3, with TRBD2 matching over 7 bases. V gave up 5 bases and J gave up 2 bases; unmatched junction bases: 16. This CDR3 region has 18 residues. The V gene's germline CDR1 is SGHTA and CDR2 FQGNSA. This chain's CDR3 is CASSVDPRDYTYTDTQYF. The CDR3 region has the DNA TGTGCCAGCAGCGTGGATCCCCGGGACTATACCTACACAGATACGCAGTATTTT. Together with reference TRBV7-2 and TRBJ2-3, the CDR3 gives the full variable domain: GAGVSQSPSNKVTEKGKDVELRCDPISGHTALYWYRQSLGQGLEFLIYFQGNSAPDKSGLPSDRFSAERTGGSVSTLTIQRTQQEDSAVYLCASSVDPRDYTYTDTQYFGPGTRLTVL.

The chain joins TRBV11-3 to TRBJ2-3, with D maybe TRBD2 (7 bases). The germline V gene has CDR1 SGHNT and CDR2 YENEEA. V shed 5 bases and J shed 4 bases, with 16 bases lying between them. CDR3 length: 15 amino acids. This CDR3 reads CASSQTRGGPDTQYF. The CDR3, as DNA: TGTGCCAGCAGCCAGACTAGGGGGGGACCAGATACGCAGTATTTT.

This clone is a singleton in its sample. This chain uses TRBV11-1 with TRBJ2-7; 7 bases map to TRBD1. CDR3 length: 16 amino acids. Germline V gene sequence: CDR1 SGHAT, CDR2 FQDESV (reference sequence). Trimming at V came to 3 bases and at J to 2 bases, leaving 10 bases not matched to a gene. This chain's CDR3 is CASSLYRGQVPYEQYF. The CDR3 nucleotides read TGTGCCAGCAGCTTGTACCGAGGACAGGTCCCCTACGAGCAGTACTTC. Full variable domain (missing parts from reference TRBV11-1 and TRBJ2-7): EAEVAQSPRYKITEKSQAVAFWCDPISGHATLYWYRQILGQGPELLVQFQDESVVDDSQLPKDRFSAERLKGVDSTLKIQPAELGDSAMYLCASSLYRGQVPYEQYFGPGTRLTVT.

This chain joins TRBV15 and TRBJ2-1, with no clear D. The CDR3 runs 13 residues. Germline V lookup: CDR1 LNHNV, CDR2 YYDKDF (reference sequence). Trimming shortened V by 1 base and J by 8 bases, and 9 bases separated the two germline ends. For the CDR3, the DNA is TGTGCCACCAGCAGAGTCTGGGCGTATGAGCAGTTCTTC. It translates to CATSRVWAYEQFF. Based on the CDR3 plus reference TRBV15 and TRBJ2-1, the full variable domain is DAMVIQNPRYQVTQFGKPVTLSCSQTLNHNVMYWYQQKSSQAPKLLFHYYDKDFNNEADTPDNFQSRRPNTSFCFLDIRSPGLGDTAMYLCATSRVWAYEQFFGPGTRLTVL.

The gene calls are TRBV9 and TRBJ1-3, with 9 bases lining up with TRBD1. Germline-derived CDR1 and CDR2 are SGDLS and YYNGEE. CDR3 length: 15 amino acids. V lost 3 bases and J lost 4; bases outside the gene matches: 5. The CDR3 sequence: CASSAPTGGGNTIYF. For the CDR3, the DNA is TGTGCCAGCAGCGCCCCGACAGGGGGGGGAAACACCATATATTTT.

V is TRBV7-9 and J is TRBJ2-4, with D perhaps TRBD1 (5 bases). Deletions cut 0 bases from V and 6 bases from J, with 15 bases between. Germline V gene lookup returns CDR1 SEHNR and CDR2 FQNEAQ (reference sequence). The CDR3 is 16 amino acids. The CDR3 DNA sequence: TGTGCCAGCAGCTTAGCGCTTCGTGACACAGGAAACATTCAGTACTTC. It translates to CASSLALRDTGNIQYF.

This chain uses TRBV6-5 with TRBJ2-5; D gene ambiguous. The J call may be incorrect, as the DNA end agrees better with TRBJ2-7. Germline loops: CDR1 MNHEY, CDR2 SVGAGI. The CDR3 is made up of 13 amino acids. CDR3 coding DNA: TGTGCCAGCAGCTCCCTCGGGTACTACGAGCAGTACTTC. This sequence encodes CASSSLGYYEQYF.

This clone was observed a single time. This chain uses TRBV19 with TRBJ1-2; 7 bases match TRBD1. The V segment lost 4 bases and the J segment 8 bases; nucleotides outside the gene matches: 4. Germline V gene data show CDR1 as LNHDA and CDR2 as SQIVND (reference sequence). The CDR3 totals 12 residues. CDR3 in DNA: TGTGCCAGTAGTACGACAGGGCGCGGCTACACCTTC. Protein product: CASSTTGRGYTF.